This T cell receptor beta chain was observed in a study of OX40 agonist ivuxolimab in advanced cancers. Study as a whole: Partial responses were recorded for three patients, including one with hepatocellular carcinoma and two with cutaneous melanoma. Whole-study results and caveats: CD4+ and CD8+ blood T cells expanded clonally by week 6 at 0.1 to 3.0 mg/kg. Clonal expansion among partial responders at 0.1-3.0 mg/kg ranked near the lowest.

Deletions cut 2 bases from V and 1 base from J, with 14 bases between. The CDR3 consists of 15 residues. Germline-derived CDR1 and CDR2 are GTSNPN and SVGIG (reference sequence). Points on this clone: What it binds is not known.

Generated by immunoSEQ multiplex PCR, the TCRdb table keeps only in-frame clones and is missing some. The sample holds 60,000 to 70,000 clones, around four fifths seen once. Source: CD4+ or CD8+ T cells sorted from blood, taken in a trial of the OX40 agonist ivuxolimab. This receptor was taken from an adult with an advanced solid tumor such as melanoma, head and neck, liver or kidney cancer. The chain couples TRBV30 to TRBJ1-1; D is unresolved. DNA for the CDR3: TGTGCCTGGAGTCCCCACCCGCTTCCGAACACTGAAGCTTTCTTT. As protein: CAWSPHPLPNTEAFF.